This TCR beta chain was documented in a study of Ad26.COV2.S vaccination and SARS-CoV-2 variants. Study-level background: Within the COV1001 Ad26.COV2.S trial arm, the donor was enrolled. In the study, Ad26.COV2.S was injected intramuscularly once, or twice 56 days apart.

Germline values: CDR1 GTSNPN, CDR2 SVGIG (reference sequence). The V and J ends lost 2 bases and 0 bases respectively, with 17 bases between them. The CDR3 totals 17 residues. Treatment denoted: 15 to 20 received Ad26.COV2.S at low or high dose, single or two shots; several received placebo; per-sample allocation not given. Sampling took place 63 days after the first vaccine or placebo injection. Regarding the study as a whole: Spike-specific responses of CD8+ and CD4+ T cells were reported to display substantial breadth after vaccination. Vaccinees showed greater spike-specific TCR breadth than placebo recipients.

In the case of this clone: Antigen unknown.

Measured with immunoSEQ multiplex PCR; TCRdb has only the in-frame clones, and not every one. This sample yields 350,000 to 500,000 clones, of which 90% are seen a single time; around 4.5% belongs to the top ten. The source of this sequence is a person aged 18 to 65 who received the Ad26.COV2.S COVID-19 vaccine or a placebo. Sequences were derived from peripheral blood, sampled in a trial of Ad26.COV2.S vaccine versus placebo. The chain links TRBV30 to TRBJ2-1; the D is unclear. The CDR3 here is CAWSPRLTSSSYNEQFF. In nucleotides, the CDR3 is TGTGCCTGGAGTCCCCGACTGACATCGAGCTCCTACAATGAGCAGTTCTTC.